This T cell receptor (beta chain) was obtained from a study of blood T cell repertoires in COVID-19. Produced via immunoSEQ multiplex PCR; TCRdb's table is partial and in-frame only. The sample lists approximately 500,000 clones; approximately 92% were seen once. Seattle researchers signed up patients amid active infection and tracked them longitudinally. Looked up from germline, CDR1 is LGHDT and CDR2 is YNNKEL (reference sequence). The V end lost 6 bases, the J end lost 8 bases, and 10 bases lay between the germline ends. The CDR3 has 11 residues. The source material was peripheral blood. J is TRBJ1-1 and V is TRBV3-1 (or the pseudogene TRBV3-2); D might be TRBD1 (6 bases). The sequence was collected from a man younger than 35 with COVID-19, enrolled during active disease. CDR3 DNA: TGTGCCAGCAGGATCGGACAGGAAGCTTTCTTT. Translating it yields CASRIGQEAFF.